Each of the 23 T cell receptor beta chains below was sequenced from the same sample in a study of post-analysis software for immune sequencing data. cDNA libraries of TCR beta carried unique molecular identifiers. In TCRdb, the PCR reads were re-called with MiXCR into one record per CDR3 protein. The data contain 600,000 to 750,000 distinct CDR3 sequences, approximately 59% of them singletons. Antigen specificity for these receptors is unknown. Broader study findings: TRBV5-6, TRBV5-1 and TRBV20-1 belonged to a set of roughly five TRBV segments that were more frequent in patients than controls.

Sequenced input: blood. These receptor sequences come from a girl aged 2-10 years with multiple sclerosis.

The chain carries TRBV29-1 and TRBJ2-7; the D call may be TRBD1 or TRBD2 (6 bases each). The CDR3 length is 13 residues. V lost 2 bases, J lost 6 bases, and 14 bases lay in between. The germline V gene encodes CDR1 SQVTM and CDR2 ANQGSEA. DNA for the CDR3: TGCAGCGTTGAATTTGGAGGGGGGACCGAGCAGTACTTC. This codes for CSVEFGGGTEQYF.

This chain joins TRBV29-1 and TRBJ2-1, with 7 bases that match TRBD1. V trimming: 4 bases; J trimming: 8 bases; junction bases outside the gene matches: 14. The V gene's germline CDR1 is SQVTM and CDR2 ANQGSEA. The CDR3 spans 15 residues. CDR3 DNA sequence: TGCAGCGTTGCTGTAGGGCAGGGGGTCGGCGATGAGCAGTTCTTC. Translating gives CSVAVGQGVGDEQFF.

The chain uses TRBV11-2 and TRBJ2-1, with TRBD1 identical over 9 bases. The CDR3 covers 16 residues. CDR1 is SGHAT and CDR2 is FQNNGV in the germline V gene. Losses at the gene ends were 4 bases for V and 7 bases for J; bases not matched to a gene: 11. The CDR3 loop is CASSSEPGQGLNEQFF. The CDR3 DNA reads TGTGCCAGCAGCTCCGAGCCGGGACAGGGTCTTAATGAGCAGTTCTTC. The complete variable domain, with remaining parts taken from reference TRBV11-2 and TRBJ2-1, reads EAGVAQSPRYKIIEKRQSVAFWCNPISGHATLYWYQQILGQGPKLLIQFQNNGVVDDSQLPKDRFSAERLKGVDSTLKIQPAKLEDSAVYLCASSSEPGQGLNEQFFGPGTRLTVL.

This chain uses TRBV9 with TRBJ1-6; a weak D match, TRBD1 (5 bases). Trimming shortened V by 6 bases and J by 7 bases, and 11 bases separated the two germline ends. Germline-derived CDR1 and CDR2 are SGDLS and YYNGEE. The CDR3 contains 13 residues. The CDR3 loop reads CASTGGDNSPLHF. DNA for the CDR3: TGTGCCAGCACCGGCGGGGACAATTCACCCCTCCACTTT.

The V call is TRBV6-2 or TRBV6-3, the J call TRBJ1-1; 7 bases match TRBD1. The V and J ends lost 6 bases and 2 bases, in that order; junction bases with no gene match: 6. The CDR3 is made up of 14 amino acids. Germline CDR1 MNHEY, CDR2 SVGEGT. CDR3: CASRRTGENTEAFF. The CDR3, as DNA: TGTGCCAGCAGGCGGACAGGAGAAAACACTGAAGCTTTCTTT.

The chain has TRBV20-1 and TRBJ1-2, with D possibly matching TRBD1 (5 bases). V lost 6 bases and J lost 6, with 14 bases in between. The CDR3 is 12 residues long. Germline V gene data show CDR1 as DFQATT and CDR2 as SNEGSKA (reference sequence). CDR3 sequence (DNA): TGCAGTGCCAGCCGCGGACAAGATGGCTACACCTTC. Protein product: CSASRGQDGYTF.

This chain connects TRBV15 to TRBJ2-1; 8 bases match TRBD1. CDR3 length: 17 amino acids. Germline CDR1 is LNHNV and CDR2 is YYDKDF (reference sequence). J was trimmed by 0 bases and V by 0 bases; bases with no gene match: 4. CDR3 bases: TGTGCCACCAGCAGAGACAGGGGGCTGAGCTCCTACAATGAGCAGTTCTTC. Translating it yields CATSRDRGLSSYNEQFF. Together with reference TRBV15 and TRBJ2-1, the CDR3 gives the full variable domain: DAMVIQNPRYQVTQFGKPVTLSCSQTLNHNVMYWYQQKSSQAPKLLFHYYDKDFNNEADTPDNFQSRRPNTSFCFLDIRSPGLGDTAMYLCATSRDRGLSSYNEQFFGPGTRLTVL.

V gene TRBV20-1 combines with J gene TRBJ2-3, with 11 positions matching TRBD2. The CDR3 is 14 residues long. V lost 6 bases, J lost 1 base, and 3 bases stayed unmatched. The germline gives CDR1 DFQATT, CDR2 SNEGSKA (reference sequence). In DNA, the CDR3 is TGCAGTGCCGGGACTAGCGGACGCACAGATACGCAGTATTTT. This gives the protein CSAGTSGRTDTQYF.

The chain is built from TRBV5-1 and TRBJ1-1; weak D call: TRBD1 (6 bases). Germline-derived CDR1 and CDR2 are SGHRS and YFSETQ. The CDR3 has 15 residues. Trimming removed 4 bases from V and 4 bases from J, with 17 bases in between. The CDR3 sequence is CASSGRQGRGTEAFF. The DNA of the CDR3 is TGCGCCAGCAGCGGTCGGCAGGGCAGGGGCACTGAAGCTTTCTTT.

This clonotype was counted ten times or more. The chain joins TRBV27 to TRBJ1-1; D is perhaps TRBD1 (5 bases). The CDR3 is 11 amino acids. The V end was cut by 6 bases, the J end by 8 bases, with 10 bases between. Germline lookup yields CDR1 MNHEY and CDR2 SMNVEV (reference sequence). The CDR3 DNA follows: TGTGCCAGCAGCTACGGGACCGAAGCTTTCTTT. Protein: CASSYGTEAFF.

This clonotype has just one count. V and J are TRBV29-1 and TRBJ2-1; 8 bases agree with TRBD1. The ends lost 7 bases at V and 5 bases at J; junction bases unmatched: 10. Germline V gene data show CDR1 as SQVTM and CDR2 as ANQGSEA. The CDR3 runs to 14 residues. DNA of the CDR3: TGCAGCGGTCAGGGGGCGGTCCGCAACAATGAGCAGTTCTTC. This translates into CSGQGAVRNNEQFF.

This sequence joins TRBV5-6 and TRBJ2-1; 9 nucleotides line up with TRBD1. The CDR3 consists of 15 residues. The junction had 6 bases not matched to a gene; V was cut back by 4 bases and J by 4 bases. Germline V gene sequence: CDR1 SGHDT, CDR2 YYEEEE. In DNA, the CDR3 is TGTGCCAGCAGCCCGTCGGGACAGGGATACAATGAGCAGTTCTTC. Translated: CASSPSGQGYNEQFF.

The chain combines TRBV15 with TRBJ2-1; TRBD2 aligns across 7 bases. This CDR3 is 17 amino acids long. Trimming took 1 base from V and 0 from J; bases not matched to a gene: 6. Germline V gene sequence: CDR1 LNHNV, CDR2 YYDKDF (reference sequence). CDR3 loop: CATSRAGRGSSYNEQFF. The CDR3 DNA sequence: TGTGCCACCAGCAGAGCAGGGCGGGGGAGCTCCTACAATGAGCAGTTCTTC.

The V call is TRBV15, the J call TRBJ2-7; no clear D. This CDR3 contains 11 residues. The V and J ends lost 8 bases and 2 bases respectively, with 7 bases between them. The germline V gene has CDR1 LNHNV and CDR2 YYDKDF (reference sequence). CDR3 bases: TGTGCCACCGGGAAGACCTACGAGCAGTACTTC. Translation: CATGKTYEQYF.

Here the CDR3 reads CASSLTGAHEQYF. DNA of the CDR3: TGTGCCAGCAGTTTGACAGGGGCCCACGAGCAGTACTTC. The chain couples TRBV7-9 to TRBJ2-7; 8 bases map to TRBD1. This CDR3 contains 13 residues. Germline V CDR1 and CDR2: SEHNR, FQNEAQ (reference sequence). After removal of 6 bases from V and 5 bases from J, the junction contained 6 bases not matched to a gene. The full variable domain, rest sourced from reference TRBV7-9 and TRBJ2-7, is DTGVSQNPRHKITKRGQNVTFRCDPISEHNRLYWYRQTLGQGPEFLTYFQNEAQLEKSRLLSDRFSAERPKGSFSTLEIQRTEQGDSAMYLCASSLTGAHEQYFGPGTRLTVT.

This clonotype showed up just once. The V gene is TRBV2, the J gene TRBJ1-2; D is ambiguous. Germline V gives CDR1 SNHLY, CDR2 FYNNEI. The CDR3 runs to 10 residues. The V and J ends lost 9 bases and 2 bases respectively, with 4 bases between them. The CDR3 region is CARNNYGYTF. Here the CDR3 DNA reads TGTGCCAGAAACAACTATGGCTACACCTTC.

This clonotype has a handful of counts. The rearrangement links TRBV4-3 to TRBJ2-1, with a tentative D call TRBD2 (5 bases). The CDR3 runs 16 residues. V lost 0 bases, J lost 0 bases, and 9 bases lay in between. The germline V gene has CDR1 LGHNA and CDR2 YSLEER. The CDR3 DNA sequence: TGCGCCAGCAGCCAAGATCGGAGCGGCTCCTACAATGAGCAGTTCTTC. It codes for CASSQDRSGSYNEQFF.

V usage is TRBV7-8 and J usage is TRBJ2-1; D gene uncertain. Per the germline V gene, CDR1 is SGHVS and CDR2 is FQNEAQ. The CDR3 is made up of 12 amino acids. Trimming left V 1 base short and J 9 bases short, with 7 bases between. The CDR3 nucleotides read TGTGCCAGCAGCTTAGTCGAGGCTGAGCAGTTCTTC. Amino acid sequence: CASSLVEAEQFF.

This clonotype was observed once. CDR3 amino acids: CSARDLMRTTNEKLFF. As DNA, the CDR3 is TGCAGTGCTAGAGATCTGATGAGGACAACTAATGAAAAACTGTTTTTT. The chain employs TRBV20-1 and TRBJ1-4; unclear D gene. Germline V lookup: CDR1 DFQATT, CDR2 SNEGSKA (reference sequence). The V end lost 0 bases, the J end lost 0 bases, and 11 bases lay between the germline ends. The CDR3 is made up of 16 amino acids.

CDR3 DNA: TGCGCCAGCAGCAGACCCGGGACTACCGATTACACAGATACGCAGTATTTT. This gives the protein CASSRPGTTDYTDTQYF. The rearrangement uses TRBV5-1 and TRBJ2-3, with 7 bases fitting TRBD2. Losses at the gene ends were 4 bases for V and 2 bases for J; bases not matched to a gene: 13. CDR1 and CDR2 (germline): SGHRS, YFSETQ. The CDR3 runs 17 residues.

The chain's CDR3 is CASSLYRGQETQYF. Written as DNA, the CDR3 is TGTGCCAGCAGTTTATACCGGGGGCAAGAGACCCAGTACTTC. This sequence joins TRBV28 and TRBJ2-5, with D possibly TRBD2 on 6 matching bases. Trimming stripped 1 base from V and 2 bases from J, with 8 bases between. CDR1 is MDHEN and CDR2 is SYDVKM in the germline V gene. The CDR3 length is 14 residues.

The chain links TRBV4-1 to TRBJ2-5; D ambiguous. V was trimmed by 1 base and J by 1 base, leaving 4 bases between them. Germline V lookup: CDR1 MGHRA, CDR2 YSYEKL. CDR3 length equals 13 residues. CDR3 loop: CASSQVVQETQYF. For the CDR3, the DNA is TGCGCCAGCAGCCAAGTGGTCCAAGAGACCCAGTACTTC.

A few counts support this clonotype. The V gene is TRBV5-1, the J gene TRBJ2-1, with unresolved D. Trimming removed 0 bases from V and 4 bases from J, with 11 bases in between. Germline lookup yields CDR1 SGHRS and CDR2 YFSETQ. CDR3 size: 15 residues. The CDR3 is CASSLDSRLYNEQFF. DNA for the CDR3: TGCGCCAGCAGCTTGGACAGTCGGCTTTACAATGAGCAGTTCTTC.